These 26 T cell receptor beta chains originate from one sample sequenced in a study of T cell responses to AZD1222 COVID-19 vaccine (dated by TCRdb to the early 2020s). The method was the immunoSEQ multiplex PCR assay. Imported from immuneACCESS, the table was reduced by TCRdb to in-frame sequences with V and J called. These copies leave out some clones; in studies compared against another copy, an unresolved V gene accounts for under half, and the cause of the remainder is not known. The sample table records 90,000 to 150,000 clones; 70% to 90% of these occur just once. The ten most abundant clones make up around 3% of the sample. The sample's time point label is to be understood as: about 28 days (+/-7) after the second vaccine dose. The sequenced sample was peripheral blood, obtained 28 days after the second AZD1222 dose. These receptors came from an adult who received the AZD1222 COVID-19 vaccine.

The chain combines TRBV9 with TRBJ1-4; the D gene is possibly TRBD1 (5 bases). Germline values: CDR1 SGDLS, CDR2 YYNGEE. The CDR3 length is 15 residues. V shed 0 bases and J shed 0 bases, with 6 bases lying between them. CDR3: CASSVGDATNEKLFF. CDR3 bases: TGTGCCAGCAGCGTAGGGGACGCAACTAATGAAAAACTGTTTTTT. Complete variable domain (other parts from reference TRBV9 and TRBJ1-4): DSGVTQTPKHLITATGQRVTLRCSPRSGDLSVYWYQQSLDQGLQFLIQYYNGEERAKGNILERFSAQQFPDLHSELNLSSLELGDSALYFCASSVGDATNEKLFFGSGTQLSVL.

J is TRBJ2-6 and V is TRBV5-8; no clear D. V was clipped by 4 bases and J by 3 bases, with 8 bases between them. The CDR3 length is 14 residues. Germline-derived CDR1 and CDR2 are SGHTS and YDEGEE. CDR3 DNA sequence: TGTGCCAGCAGCCTCATTATTGGGGCCAACGTCCTGACTTTC. Translation gives CASSLIIGANVLTF.

The chain couples TRBV7-2 to TRBJ1-5, with D hard to call. CDR3 length equals 15 residues. The germline CDR1 and CDR2 sequences are SGHTA and FQGNSA. V was cut by 6 bases and J by 0 bases, with 12 bases left in between. The CDR3 sequence: CASSEKGYSNQPQHF. The CDR3 DNA reads TGTGCCAGCAGTGAAAAGGGTTATAGCAATCAGCCCCAGCATTTT.

This chain connects TRBV4-3 to TRBJ2-7; no clear D. Deletions cut 8 bases from V and 4 bases from J, with 21 bases between. CDR1 is LGHNA and CDR2 is YSLEER in the germline V gene. CDR3 size: 15 residues. The CDR3 sequence is CASRPERGSFYEQYF. The DNA of the CDR3 is TGCGCCAGCCGTCCAGAGCGCGGCAGCTTTTACGAGCAGTACTTC.

V and J are TRBV15 and TRBJ1-6; possible D gene TRBD1, 5 bases. This CDR3 spans 18 amino acids. Germline loops: CDR1 LNHNV, CDR2 YYDKDF (reference sequence). Trimming took 0 bases from V and 0 from J, leaving 12 bases between them. CDR3 loop: CATSRDRGLSSYNSPLHF. The CDR3 DNA reads as TGTGCCACCAGCAGAGATCGGGGCCTGAGCTCCTATAATTCACCCCTCCACTTT.

The V gene is TRBV9, the J gene TRBJ2-5, with a tentative D call TRBD1 (5 bases). The CDR3 loop spans 15 amino acids. V was clipped by 0 bases and J by 4 bases, with 13 bases between them. The germline V gene encodes CDR1 SGDLS and CDR2 YYNGEE. CDR3 residues: CASSVGQGGGETQYF. The CDR3 DNA reads as TGTGCCAGCAGCGTAGGTCAGGGCGGCGGAGAGACCCAGTACTTC.

The CDR3 loop is CASSSNGRTTNEKLFF. CDR3 DNA: TGTGCCAGCAGCTCAAACGGCAGAACAACTAATGAAAAACTGTTTTTT. J is TRBJ1-4 and V is TRBV7-2; no reliable D call. The CDR3 runs 16 residues. Germline V gene data show CDR1 as SGHTA and CDR2 as FQGNSA. V lost 4 bases, J lost 0 bases, and 12 bases lay in between.

This chain uses TRBV6-5 with TRBJ2-7; a weak D match, TRBD2 (5 bases). The CDR3 sequence is 13 residues long. Trimming removed 10 bases at V and 2 bases at J, with 15 bases between. CDR1 is MNHEY and CDR2 is SVGAGI in the germline V gene. The CDR3 loop reads CATNSGLTYEQYF. CDR3 nucleotides: TGTGCCACTAATTCGGGATTAACCTACGAGCAGTACTTC.

The J gene is TRBJ1-3, the V gene TRBV27; the D is unclear. The V gene lost 7 bases and the J gene lost 0 bases, with 10 bases spanning the gap. The CDR3 has 14 amino acids. The germline V gene encodes CDR1 MNHEY and CDR2 SMNVEV (reference sequence). The CDR3, as DNA: TGTGCCAGCAAATCCGGTTACTCTGGAAACACCATATATTTT. This codes for CASKSGYSGNTIYF.

This clone is a singleton in its sample. The chain carries TRBV19 and TRBJ1-1; 7 bases match TRBD1. Germline V gene sequence: CDR1 LNHDA, CDR2 SQIVND (reference sequence). The CDR3 loop spans 15 amino acids. V was clipped by 6 bases and J by 1 base; unmatched bases: 8. The CDR3 DNA follows: TGTGCCAGTAGCCTTCGACAGGGAAGGAACACTGAAGCTTTCTTT. Protein sequence: CASSLRQGRNTEAFF.

The V gene is TRBV25-1, the J gene TRBJ1-2; D is perhaps TRBD1 (5 bases). CDR3 length: 15 residues. The germline V gene has CDR1 MGHDK and CDR2 SYGVNS. V was clipped by 2 bases and J by 2 bases, with 12 bases between them. The CDR3 region is CASSEQEGLNYGYTF. The CDR3 DNA reads TGTGCCAGCAGTGAACAAGAGGGGTTGAACTATGGCTACACCTTC.

The V and J genes are TRBV11-2 and TRBJ2-5, with a possible D match to TRBD1 (5 bases). The germline V gene has CDR1 SGHAT and CDR2 FQNNGV. This CDR3 has 14 amino acids. V gave up 3 bases and J gave up 4 bases, with 12 bases separating them. CDR3 nucleotide sequence: TGTGCCAGCAGCTTCTATCCCAGGGTAGAGACCCAGTACTTC. It translates to CASSFYPRVETQYF.

V and J are TRBV9 and TRBJ2-1; 11 nucleotides agree with TRBD2. V lost 3 bases and J lost 3; bases outside the gene matches: 11. The CDR3 loop spans 18 amino acids. The germline CDR1 and CDR2 sequences are SGDLS and YYNGEE. The CDR3 is CASSATLLAGGGYNEQFF. The CDR3 region has the DNA TGTGCCAGCAGCGCTACACTCCTAGCGGGGGGCGGCTACAATGAGCAGTTCTTC.

This clone is a singleton in its sample. CDR3 in amino acids: CASSYSKGHPSGNQPQHF. CDR3 nucleotide sequence: TGTGCCAGCAGTTACTCGAAAGGACACCCGAGCGGCAATCAGCCCCAGCATTTT. The chain links TRBV6-7 to TRBJ1-5, with D perhaps TRBD1 (5 bases). TRBV6-7 is reported as an ORF; its role is uncertain. The CDR3 length is 18 residues. V was cut by 0 bases and J by 2 bases, with 17 bases left in between.

The V gene is TRBV19, the J gene TRBJ1-6, with a tentative D call TRBD1 (6 bases). The germline CDR1 and CDR2 sequences are LNHDA and SQIVND (reference sequence). Trimming stripped 5 bases from V and 3 bases from J, with 11 bases between. This CDR3 has 15 residues. The CDR3 DNA is TGTGCCAGTAGTTTCTGGACAGACTATAATTCACCCCTCCACTTT. It encodes CASSFWTDYNSPLHF.

The V and J genes are TRBV5-1 and TRBJ2-1, with D unclear. The ends were cut back, 0 bases at V and 4 bases at J, with 11 bases in the middle. Germline V gives CDR1 SGHRS, CDR2 YFSETQ. This CDR3 has 15 amino acids. CDR3 sequence reads: CASSLAPETYNEQFF. The CDR3 region has the DNA TGCGCCAGCAGCTTGGCGCCTGAAACATACAATGAGCAGTTCTTC.

The chain is built from TRBV4-3 and TRBJ1-1, with TRBD1 identical over 8 bases. This CDR3 contains 13 residues. V shed 4 bases and J 7 bases; nucleotides not matched to a gene: 5. Germline V gene sequence: CDR1 LGHNA, CDR2 YSLEER. In DNA, the CDR3 is TGCGCCAGCAGCCTGGGACAGGAGAATGAAGCTTTCTTT. Its translation is CASSLGQENEAFF.

V gene TRBV29-1 combines with J gene TRBJ2-3; tentative D call: TRBD2 (7 bases). V was trimmed by 1 base and J by 10 bases, leaving 15 bases between them. Germline V gene data show CDR1 as SQVTM and CDR2 as ANQGSEA. CDR3 length: 13 amino acids. This CDR3 is CSVEAGGRFAQYF. CDR3 nucleotide sequence: TGCAGCGTTGAAGCGGGGGGCAGGTTTGCGCAGTATTTT.

This clone has just one count. The V gene is TRBV19, the J gene TRBJ1-4; TRBD1 might be the D (6 bases). V was pared by 6 bases and J by 8 bases, with 22 bases between. This CDR3 has 16 residues. Germline values: CDR1 LNHDA, CDR2 SQIVND (reference sequence). CDR3 in amino acids: CASRNHGGGGREKLFF. The CDR3 DNA sequence: TGTGCCAGTAGAAACCACGGCGGAGGGGGTCGGGAAAAACTGTTTTTT.

CDR3 in DNA: TGCGCCAGCAGCTTGTATGGCGCGGGGGTCTCTGGAAACACCATATATTTT. It translates to CASSLYGAGVSGNTIYF. The rearrangement joins TRBV5-1 to TRBJ1-3, with TRBD1 as a possible D gene (5 bases). The ends were cut back, 1 base at V and 0 bases at J, with 14 bases in the middle. The V gene's germline CDR1 is SGHRS and CDR2 YFSETQ. The CDR3 has 17 residues.

The chain employs TRBV19 and TRBJ1-5; D call uncertain. The germline V gene encodes CDR1 LNHDA and CDR2 SQIVND (reference sequence). Trimming took off 8 bases at V and 8 bases at J, with 16 bases between the two ends. This CDR3 region has 13 residues. The DNA for the CDR3 is TGTGCCAGTTCCCAAGGGCTAGGCAAGCCCCAGCATTTT. Protein sequence: CASSQGLGKPQHF. The full variable domain, in which reference TRBV19 and TRBJ1-5 provide the parts outside the CDR3, is DGGITQSPKYLFRKEGQNVTLSCEQNLNHDAMYWYRQDPGQGLRLIYYSQIVNDFQKGDIAEGYSVSREKKESFPLTVTSAQKNPTAFYLCASSQGLGKPQHFGDGTRLSIL.

The chain recombines TRBV18 with TRBJ1-5, with 8 nucleotides matching TRBD1. The CDR3 has 14 residues. Losses at the gene ends were 4 bases for V and 5 bases for J; bases not matched to a gene: 4. Germline-derived CDR1 and CDR2 are KGHSH and LQKENI. The CDR3 loop reads CASSLDRVDQPQHF. The CDR3 DNA sequence: TGTGCCAGCTCACTGGACAGGGTCGATCAGCCCCAGCATTTT.

The chain links TRBV7-6 to TRBJ1-6, with unresolved D. CDR3 size: 16 residues. The V end lost 9 bases, the J end lost 8 bases, and 23 bases lay between the germline ends. Germline V lookup: CDR1 SGHVS, CDR2 FNYEAQ. The CDR3 region has the DNA TGTGCCAGTAATGATCTGCTGGGCCCCTCGGATTCACCCCTCCACTTT. It specifies CASNDLLGPSDSPLHF.

The V and J genes are TRBV18 and TRBJ1-2; D is ambiguous. The CDR3 contains 15 residues. Germline loops: CDR1 KGHSH, CDR2 LQKENI. V was shortened by 3 bases and J by 2 bases, with 13 bases between the two germline ends. The CDR3 loop reads CASSPAMDGNYGYTF. CDR3 DNA: TGTGCCAGCTCACCGGCGATGGACGGAAACTATGGCTACACCTTC.

V gene TRBV6-1 combines with J gene TRBJ2-7, with a tentative D call TRBD1 (6 bases). This CDR3 is built from 16 residues. V was trimmed by 1 base and J by 2 bases, leaving 15 bases between them. Germline V CDR1 and CDR2: MNHNS, SASEGT. CDR3 in DNA: TGTGCCAGCAGTGAAGAAAGGACAGTACTACCCTACGAGCAGTACTTC. Protein sequence: CASSEERTVLPYEQYF.

This clone came up once. CDR3 loop: CASSSRGAGESGELFF. Here the CDR3 DNA reads TGTGCCAGCAGTTCACGAGGGGCGGGGGAGTCCGGGGAGCTGTTTTTT. This chain uses TRBV3-1 (or the pseudogene TRBV3-2) with TRBJ2-2, with 7 bases aligning to TRBD2. The CDR3 covers 16 residues. V lost 6 bases, J lost 6 bases, and 13 bases stayed unmatched. Germline V gives CDR1 LGHDT, CDR2 YNNKEL (reference sequence).